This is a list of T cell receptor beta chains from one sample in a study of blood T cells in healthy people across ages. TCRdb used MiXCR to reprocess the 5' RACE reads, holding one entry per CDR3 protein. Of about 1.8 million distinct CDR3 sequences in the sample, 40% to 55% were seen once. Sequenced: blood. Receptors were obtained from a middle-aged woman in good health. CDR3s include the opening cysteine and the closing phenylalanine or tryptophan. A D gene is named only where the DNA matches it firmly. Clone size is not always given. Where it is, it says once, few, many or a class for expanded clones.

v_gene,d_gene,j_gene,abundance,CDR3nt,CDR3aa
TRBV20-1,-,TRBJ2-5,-,TGCAGTGCTAGACCCGGGCCGGGCCCTCAAGAGACCCAGTACTTC,CSARPGPGPQETQYF
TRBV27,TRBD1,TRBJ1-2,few,TGTGCCAGCAGCCACCAGGGACAGTTTTATGGCTACACCTTC,CASSHQGQFYGYTF
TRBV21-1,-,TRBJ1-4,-,TGTGCCAGCAGCAATCAGCGGACAGGGGTTAATGAAAAACTGTTTTTT,CASSNQRTGVNEKLFF
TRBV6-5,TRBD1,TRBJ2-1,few,TGTGCCAGCAGTTACTTATCGGGACAGTATGAGCAGTTCTTC,CASSYLSGQYEQFF
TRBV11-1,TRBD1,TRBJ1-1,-,TGTGCCAGCAGCCCCGACAGGGGGATGAACACTGAAGCTTTCTTT,CASSPDRGMNTEAFF
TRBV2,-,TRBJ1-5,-,TGTGCCAGCAGTCCAGGGTCGTTGGGCAATCAGCCCCAGCATTTT,CASSPGSLGNQPQHF
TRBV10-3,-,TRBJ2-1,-,TGTGCCATCATGGGCACCCACTACAATGAGCAGTTCTTC,CAIMGTHYNEQFF
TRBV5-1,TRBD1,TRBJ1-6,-,TGCGCCAGCAGCTCCGACAGGGACTATTCACCCCTCCACTTT,CASSSDRDYSPLHF
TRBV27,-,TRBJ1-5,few,TGTGCCAGCAGTTTATCGACGGGATTCAATCAGCCCCAGCATTTT,CASSLSTGFNQPQHF
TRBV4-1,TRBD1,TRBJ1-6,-,TGCGCCAGCAGCCAAGGGGACAGGGATAATTCACCCCTCCACTTT,CASSQGDRDNSPLHF
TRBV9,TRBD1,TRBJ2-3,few,TGTGCCAGCAGCGTAGGACCCACAGGGGAAACAGATACGCAGTATTTT,CASSVGPTGETDTQYF
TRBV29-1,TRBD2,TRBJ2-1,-,TGCAGCGTTGAAGGTAGCGGGACTGAGCAGTTCTTC,CSVEGSGTEQFF
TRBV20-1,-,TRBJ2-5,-,TGCAGTGCTAGAGATCATCGGGGAGTGAGGGCCGAGACCCAGTACTTC,CSARDHRGVRAETQYF